The 21 T cell receptor beta chains presented below share a single source sample, sequenced in a study of Tregs in tolerant kidney transplant recipients. The data were produced by immunoSEQ multiplex PCR, yet TCRdb's version contains in-frame clones alone and is incomplete. This table holds tens of thousands of clones, roughly 89% found once. The sample was CD4+ T cells from blood. These TCRs come from a human donor in good health.

The V and J genes are TRBV5-1 and TRBJ1-4; TRBD1 might be the D (5 bases). This CDR3 is built from 14 residues. Deletions cut 5 bases from V and 5 bases from J, with 13 bases between. Per the germline V gene, CDR1 is SGHRS and CDR2 is YFSETQ. CDR3 DNA: TGCGCCAGCAGACCCGGGACGGGGAATGAAAAACTGTTTTTT. This encodes CASRPGTGNEKLFF.

The V and J genes are TRBV30 and TRBJ2-1; 10 nucleotides align to TRBD2. Germline V gene lookup returns CDR1 GTSNPN and CDR2 SVGIG (reference sequence). V lost 5 bases and J lost 0; bases outside the gene matches: 13. CDR3 length equals 18 residues. The DNA of the CDR3 is TGTGCCTGGGACTTTTCCTCTAGCGGGAGTCGCTCCTACAATGAGCAGTTCTTC. This translates into CAWDFSSSGSRSYNEQFF.

The genes are TRBV7-2 and TRBJ2-3; 9 nucleotides match TRBD2. The germline V gene has CDR1 SGHTA and CDR2 FQGNSA. The CDR3 has 18 amino acids. V trimming: 3 bases; J trimming: 2 bases; junction bases outside the gene matches: 12. CDR3 residues: CASSLSLAGLQYTDTQYF. The CDR3 DNA reads TGTGCCAGCAGCTTGTCGCTAGCGGGACTTCAGTACACAGATACGCAGTATTTT.

The V and J genes are TRBV10-3 and TRBJ2-5, with D perhaps matching TRBD1 or TRBD2 (5 bases each). CDR3 length: 13 residues. Trimming took off 7 bases at V and 3 bases at J, with 12 bases between the two ends. The V gene's germline CDR1 is ENHRY and CDR2 SYGVKD. The CDR3 spells CAIKGTEKETQYF. CDR3 coding DNA: TGTGCCATCAAGGGGACGGAGAAAGAGACCCAGTACTTC.

The rearrangement joins TRBV19 to TRBJ1-2; 9 nucleotides agree with TRBD1. This CDR3 is 18 amino acids long. Trimming took 1 base from V and 4 from J; bases not matched to a gene: 13. Germline V gene lookup returns CDR1 LNHDA and CDR2 SQIVND (reference sequence). The CDR3 coding sequence is TGTGCCAGTAGTATAGGGGGCGGACGGGACAGGGAGATCTATGGCTACACCTTC. It codes for CASSIGGGRDREIYGYTF.

The chain links TRBV29-1 to TRBJ2-7; 9 nucleotides match TRBD1. Germline assignment: CDR1 SQVTM and CDR2 ANQGSEA. The CDR3 runs 16 residues. J lost 0 bases, V lost 1 base, and 7 bases had no gene match. The CDR3 here is CSVEVGQGRRSYEQYF. The DNA of the CDR3 is TGCAGCGTTGAAGTGGGACAGGGTAGGCGCTCCTACGAGCAGTACTTC.

CDR3 DNA sequence: TGTGCCTTATTACAGACTACTTACGAGCAGTACTTC. Translating it yields CALLQTTYEQYF. The J gene is TRBJ2-7, the V gene TRBV30; possible D gene TRBD2, 5 bases. CDR1 GTSNPN and CDR2 SVGIG come from the germline V gene (reference sequence). Trimming took off 7 bases at V and 4 bases at J, with 14 bases between the two ends. CDR3 length equals 12 residues. The full variable domain, rest sourced from reference TRBV30 and TRBJ2-7, is SQTIHQWPATLVQPVGSPLSLECTVEGTSNPNLYWYRQAAGRGLQLLFYSVGIGQISSEVPQNLSASRPQDRQFILSSKKLLLSDSGFYLCALLQTTYEQYFGPGTRLTVT.

This clone was counted a single time. The genes are TRBV5-4 and TRBJ2-3; 8 positions agree with TRBD2. The CDR3 spans 17 residues. J gave up 5 bases and V 1 base, and 12 bases lay outside the gene matches. Germline lookup yields CDR1 SGHNT and CDR2 YYREEE (reference sequence). The CDR3 loop is CASSLNGGATNLDTQYF. CDR3 nucleotides: TGTGCCAGCAGCTTGAACGGGGGGGCAACTAATCTAGATACGCAGTATTTT.

The J gene is TRBJ2-2, the V gene TRBV7-2; possible D gene TRBD1, 6 bases. The V gene's germline CDR1 is SGHTA and CDR2 FQGNSA. The CDR3 consists of 16 residues. The V end was cut by 5 bases, the J end by 0 bases, with 13 bases between. The CDR3 DNA is TGTGCCAGCAGCCCCCGGACAGAAGCGAACACCGGGGAGCTGTTTTTT. Translation: CASSPRTEANTGELFF.

V is TRBV30 and J is TRBJ2-1, with D unclear. In germline, CDR1 is GTSNPN, CDR2 SVGIG (reference sequence). This CDR3 spans 14 amino acids. Trimming took off 5 bases at V and 0 bases at J, with 11 bases between the two ends. CDR3 nucleotide sequence: TGTGCCTGGCGACGGGCTAGCTCCTACAATGAGCAGTTCTTC. This codes for CAWRRASSYNEQFF. The complete variable domain, with remaining parts taken from reference TRBV30 and TRBJ2-1, reads SQTIHQWPATLVQPVGSPLSLECTVEGTSNPNLYWYRQAAGRGLQLLFYSVGIGQISSEVPQNLSASRPQDRQFILSSKKLLLSDSGFYLCAWRRASSYNEQFFGPGTRLTVL.

The chain uses TRBV5-1 and TRBJ1-1; the D gene is possibly TRBD1 (6 bases). The CDR3 runs to 14 residues. The germline CDR1 and CDR2 sequences are SGHRS and YFSETQ. V dropped 2 bases and J dropped 4 bases, with 12 bases sitting between them. Here the CDR3 reads CASSLRGGFTEAFF. DNA of the CDR3: TGCGCCAGCAGCTTAAGAGGGGGTTTCACTGAAGCTTTCTTT.

This clone occurred many times. The chain employs TRBV29-1 and TRBJ1-1; D is possibly TRBD1 (5 bases). The V end lost 5 bases, the J end lost 0 bases, and 13 bases lay between the germline ends. Germline CDR1 and CDR2: SQVTM and ANQGSEA. The CDR3 totals 14 residues. CDR3 coding DNA: TGCAGCGTTTCCCCGAGGGGCCTGAACACTGAAGCTTTCTTT. Its translation is CSVSPRGLNTEAFF.

This clone was detected many times. This CDR3 is CASSYGASGQETQYF. DNA for the CDR3: TGTGCCAGCAGTTACGGGGCCAGCGGGCAAGAGACCCAGTACTTC. The chain is built from TRBV6-6 and TRBJ2-5, with D tentatively TRBD2 (6 bases). Trimming left V 2 bases short and J 2 bases short, with 12 bases between. The CDR3 has 15 amino acids. Germline V CDR1 and CDR2: MNHNY, SVGAGI (reference sequence).

The chain links TRBV5-1 to TRBJ1-6; D may be TRBD1 (5 bases). Trimming cost V 5 bases and J 6 bases, with 9 bases left between them. Per germline, CDR1 SGHRS and CDR2 YFSETQ. This CDR3 has 13 residues. In DNA form, the CDR3 reads TGCGCCAGCAGGCCAGACAGTAATTCACCCCTCCACTTT. It encodes CASRPDSNSPLHF.

The chain recombines TRBV7-2 with TRBJ2-7; perhaps TRBD1 as D (6 bases). Trimming shortened V by 5 bases and J by 2 bases, and 19 bases separated the two germline ends. CDR3 size: 16 residues. Germline V gives CDR1 SGHTA, CDR2 FQGNSA. The CDR3 here is CASSPGGQSPTYEQYF. Here the CDR3 DNA reads TGTGCCAGCAGCCCAGGCGGACAGTCACCAACCTACGAGCAGTACTTC.

The rearrangement uses TRBV11-3 and TRBJ2-2, with D maybe TRBD1 (5 bases). This CDR3 spans 17 amino acids. In germline, CDR1 is SGHNT, CDR2 YENEEA. Trimming took 1 base from V and 1 from J, leaving 13 bases between them. The DNA of the CDR3 is TGTGCCAGCAGCTTAGGTAGCAGGCAGGGGAACACCGGGGAGCTGTTTTTT. As protein: CASSLGSRQGNTGELFF.

This clone showed up just once. The chain carries TRBV29-1 and TRBJ2-3; D may be TRBD2 (6 bases). The CDR3 runs 15 residues. V was pared by 0 bases and J by 8 bases, with 18 bases between. The germline CDR1 and CDR2 sequences are SQVTM and ANQGSEA. Here the CDR3 reads CSVEDRRRTEGTQYF. The CDR3 DNA reads TGCAGCGTTGAAGATAGGAGGCGAACGGAGGGTACGCAGTATTTT.

This chain uses TRBV11-3 with TRBJ2-4; D possibly corresponds to TRBD1 (6 bases). V was pared by 3 bases and J by 7 bases, with 16 bases between. The CDR3 has 15 amino acids. CDR1 and CDR2 from the germline V gene are SGHNT and YENEEA. This CDR3 reads CASSFPRGTVNIQYF. CDR3 sequence (DNA): TGTGCCAGCAGCTTCCCCAGGGGCACCGTTAACATTCAGTACTTC.

The V gene is TRBV6-5, the J gene TRBJ1-2; tentative D call: TRBD1 (5 bases). Per germline, CDR1 MNHEY and CDR2 SVGAGI. The CDR3 contains 15 residues. V dropped 7 bases and J dropped 4 bases, with 19 bases sitting between them. CDR3 bases: TGTGCCAGCACTCGCTCCGGGGCAAGGGGCTATGGCTACACCTTC. Protein sequence: CASTRSGARGYGYTF.

The chain recombines TRBV2 with TRBJ2-7; D is possibly TRBD1 (6 bases). The ends were cut back, 4 bases at V and 4 bases at J, with 14 bases in the middle. Germline V gives CDR1 SNHLY, CDR2 FYNNEI. The CDR3 is made up of 14 amino acids. The CDR3 here is CASSAALQGYEQYF. The DNA for the CDR3 is TGTGCCAGCAGTGCCGCCCTCCAGGGGTACGAGCAGTACTTC.

The rearrangement links TRBV5-1 to TRBJ2-7, with D perhaps TRBD2 (5 bases). Trimming stripped 0 bases from V and 2 bases from J, with 9 bases between. CDR1 SGHRS and CDR2 YFSETQ come from the germline V gene. This CDR3 has 14 residues. CDR3 in amino acids: CASSLGTGTYEQYF. Written as DNA, the CDR3 is TGCGCCAGCAGCTTGGGTACCGGGACCTACGAGCAGTACTTC.